This TCR beta chain is drawn from a study of beta chain features in type 1 diabetes. General study findings and limits: For Type 1 diabetes patients, all four CD4+ subsets carried TCRB CDR3s that were moderately but significantly shorter.

This clone was seen only a few times. The antigen is not known. Sequencing targeted expressed TCRB transcripts, as all isolated RNA had been reverse transcribed. Reads from naive, central memory and regulatory T cell samples averaged about 3.57 million. Profiling relied on immunoSEQ multiplex PCR, and the TCRdb table lists in-frame clones only, not all of them. This sample has roughly 150,000 clones; around 63% occur once, and the top ten carry around 0.08%. Material for sequencing was naive CD4+ T cells from blood. This sequence originates from a man aged 25 to 40 with type 1 diabetes.

The CDR3 DNA is TGCAGCGCCGCAGCAACCTCTGGGGCCAACGTCCTGACTTTC. Residues: CSAAATSGANVLTF. This chain links TRBV29-1 with TRBJ2-6, with D uncertain. Germline-derived CDR1 and CDR2 are SQVTM and ANQGSEA. V was cut by 7 bases and J by 0 bases, with 10 bases left in between. CDR3 size: 14 residues.